Presented here are 7 T cell receptor beta chains from one specimen sequenced in a study of CD8+ T cells in alopecia areata. Sample treatment: oral pan-JAK inhibitor, 5-10 mg twice daily. As the sequencing template, cDNA was produced by extracting RNA and reverse transcribing it. TCRdb's copy holds only in-frame clones and misses some; the assay was immunoSEQ multiplex PCR. The sample consists of about 140,000 clones, 65% to 90% of them appearing once. The starting material was CD8+ T cells sorted from blood, obtained at week 4, from a patient treated with tofacitinib. All receptors derive from a human donor with alopecia areata.

V usage is TRBV13 and J usage is TRBJ2-3; D gene ambiguous. The V end was cut by 1 base, the J end by 6 bases, with 2 bases between. This CDR3 region has 11 residues. The germline CDR1 and CDR2 sequences are PRHDT and FYEKMQ (reference sequence). The CDR3 nucleotides read TGTGCCAGCAGCTTAGTGGATACGCAGTATTTT. Its protein is CASSLVDTQYF. Full variable domain (rest looked up from reference TRBV13 and TRBJ2-3): AAGVIQSPRHLIKEKRETATLKCYPIPRHDTVYWYQQGPGQDPQFLISFYEKMQSDKGSIPDRFSAQQFSDYHSELNMSSLELGDSALYFCASSLVDTQYFGPGTRLTVL.

The chain links TRBV9 to TRBJ2-7; 8 positions agree with TRBD2. The V and J ends lost 0 bases and 3 bases, in that order; junction bases with no gene match: 8. CDR1 is SGDLS, CDR2 YYNGEE, per germline. This CDR3 is built from 16 residues. This CDR3 is CASSVDPGLGHYEQYF. CDR3 bases: TGTGCCAGCAGCGTAGACCCGGGACTAGGCCACTACGAGCAGTACTTC.

The chain has TRBV6-5 and TRBJ2-7; 13 nucleotides match TRBD2. The CDR3 contains 14 residues. The germline V gene has CDR1 MNHEY and CDR2 SVGAGI. The V and J ends lost 6 bases and 3 bases, in that order; junction bases with no gene match: 2. The CDR3 DNA sequence: TGTGCCAGCAGGGGGACTAGCGGGGACTACGAGCAGTACTTC. This sequence encodes CASRGTSGDYEQYF.

The J gene is TRBJ2-5, the V gene TRBV7-8; D not resolved. V lost 2 bases, J lost 5 bases, and 6 bases lay in between. Germline V lookup: CDR1 SGHVS, CDR2 FQNEAQ. This CDR3 contains 12 residues. This chain's CDR3 is CASSLMGETQYF. The DNA of the CDR3 is TGTGCCAGCAGCTTAATGGGGGAGACCCAGTACTTC. The entire variable domain, with the rest obtained from reference TRBV7-8 and TRBJ2-5, is as follows: GAGVSQSPRYKVAKRGQDVALRCDPISGHVSLFWYQQALGQGPEFLTYFQNEAQLDKSGLPSDRFFAERPEGSVSTLKIQRTQQEDSAVYLCASSLMGETQYFGPGTRLLVL.

The chain joins TRBV7-2 to TRBJ2-7; 9 positions match TRBD2. The germline V gene encodes CDR1 SGHTA and CDR2 FQGNSA. The CDR3 spans 18 residues. V was pared by 3 bases and J by 3 bases, with 15 bases of the junction left unmatched. The DNA for the CDR3 is TGTGCCAGCAGCTTTCGGTACTCGCCCGGGACTAGCTACTACGAGCAGTACTTC. The encoded protein is CASSFRYSPGTSYYEQYF.

This clone came up a few times. V is TRBV7-2 and J is TRBJ2-1; 10 bases line up with TRBD2. The germline CDR1 and CDR2 sequences are SGHTA and FQGNSA. With 5 bases clipped from V and 0 bases from J, the junction kept 7 bases outside the gene matches. The CDR3 sequence is 17 residues long. The CDR3 spells CASSPQPSGSSYNEQFF. The CDR3 DNA is TGTGCCAGCAGCCCTCAACCTAGCGGGAGCTCCTACAATGAGCAGTTCTTC. Supplemented by reference TRBV7-2 and TRBJ2-1, the full variable domain reads GAGVSQSPSNKVTEKGKDVELRCDPISGHTALYWYRQSLGQGLEFLIYFQGNSAPDKSGLPSDRFSAERTGGSVSTLTIQRTQQEDSAVYLCASSPQPSGSSYNEQFFGPGTRLTVL.

The V call is TRBV9, the J call TRBJ2-5; perhaps D is TRBD1 or TRBD2 (5 bases each). The CDR3 totals 16 residues. V was pared by 4 bases and J by 2 bases, with 18 bases between. Germline CDR1 reads SGDLS; CDR2 reads YYNGEE. Here the CDR3 reads CASSTGLQTLQETQYF. In DNA, the CDR3 is TGTGCCAGCAGCACAGGACTCCAGACTCTGCAAGAGACCCAGTACTTC.